The entry below gives a single TCR beta chain sequence along with its context. Its antigen is unidentified. The assay was immunoSEQ multiplex PCR, and TCRdb's table has in-frame clones only and misses some. The table lists almost 25,000 clones, over 90% of them singletons, with roughly 6.5% in the top ten. This sample was taken from a study of STAT3 mutations in large granular lymphocyte leukemia. Overall study findings and caveats: At least one immunodominant TCR beta clonotype appeared in every T-cell large granular lymphocyte leukemia patient.

The CDR3 has 14 amino acids. Germline V CDR1 and CDR2: SGHTA, FQGTGA. V dropped 5 bases and J dropped 0 bases, with 10 bases sitting between them. This rearrangement joins TRBV7-3 to TRBJ1-2, with D unclear. The sequence was collected from a man aged 40-49 years with T-cell large granular lymphocyte leukemia. Some clones in this sample may be carry-over from other donors' samples. Sequenced material: peripheral blood mononuclear cells. The DNA for the CDR3 is TGTGCCAGCAGCCCGGGGTCCGCTAACTATGGCTACACCTTC. Its protein is CASSPGSANYGYTF.